This T cell receptor beta chain stems from a study of cytomegalovirus exposure and HLA in healthy donors. The PCR had 60 Vbeta and 13 Jbeta primers. Profiling relied on immunoSEQ multiplex PCR, and the TCRdb table lists in-frame clones only, not all of them. The sample consists of tens of thousands of clones, approximately 79% of them appearing once. The receptor comes from a woman between 40 and 50 years old in good health and CMV-seropositive. Sequencing used PBMCs.

Here the CDR3 reads CASSRTSDYVETQYF. The CDR3 coding sequence is TGTGCCAGCAGCCGGACTAGCGATTACGTAGAGACCCAGTACTTC. The chain carries TRBV7-9 and TRBJ2-5; 9 bases are a match to TRBD2. The CDR3 runs 15 residues. Per the germline V gene, CDR1 is SEHNR and CDR2 is FQNEAQ (reference sequence). The V segment lost 5 bases and the J segment 4 bases; nucleotides outside the gene matches: 8.